Sequencing of this T cell receptor (beta chain) was carried out in a study of cytomegalovirus exposure and HLA in healthy donors. Looking at the study overall: Early on, a data release was issued that held 65 million to 100 million unique TCRs from HLA-typed donors. Study results and limitations: Prediction of most subjects' HLA-A and HLA-B alleles by TCR beta sequences was reportedly accurate. For most TCR beta V segments, an earlier analysis put the productive rate at about 87% or about 30% of the time. Serostatus for CMV was the only available immune exposure information.

Concerning this clone itself: The antigen is unknown.

CDR1 and CDR2 from the germline V gene are SNHLY and FYNNEI. V was clipped by 2 bases and J by 6 bases, with 8 bases between them. This CDR3 region has 13 residues. It was with 60 Vbeta and 13 Jbeta primers that the PCR ran. Some clones are missing from TCRdb's copy, which holds only in-frame ones; the method was immunoSEQ multiplex PCR. Here the sample spans about 120,000 clones, 55% to 65% being singletons. The sequenced sample consisted of PBMCs. This clonotype was obtained from a man aged 40-49 years in good health and CMV-seropositive. V and J are TRBV2 and TRBJ1-5; D might be TRBD1 (5 bases). The CDR3 sequence: CASSEMGGQPQHF. Written as DNA, the CDR3 is TGTGCCAGCAGTGAAATGGGGGGTCAGCCCCAGCATTTT. The complete variable domain, with remaining parts taken from reference TRBV2 and TRBJ1-5, reads EPEVTQTPSHQVTQMGQEVILRCVPISNHLYFYWYRQILGQKVEFLVSFYNNEISEKSEIFDDQFSVERPDGSNFTLKIRSTKLEDSAMYFCASSEMGGQPQHFGDGTRLSIL.